What follows is one T cell receptor (beta chain) and its context. Its matching antigen is unknown. Deep-level running was used for the assay. Clones were sequenced by immunoSEQ multiplex PCR, and TCRdb holds only the in-frame ones, with some missing. The data show roughly 640,000 clones, approximately 79% seen once. This record belongs to a study of shared clonotypes between healthy human individuals. Germline CDR1 is MNHEY and CDR2 is SVGAGI. The CDR3 sequence is 16 residues long. Notes on the study in general: Sample collection involved blood only; tissue repertoires are likely different.

This sequence joins TRBV6-5 and TRBJ2-5; 7 bases map to TRBD1. The closer fit of TRBJ2-7 to the DNA end suggests the J call may be wrong. The TCR comes from a woman in her 30s in good health. Sequencing input: memory CD4+ T cells sorted from blood. Sample subset: CD45RA-negative fraction. The CDR3 is CASSSAGTVPPYEQYF. The CDR3 DNA reads as TGTGCCAGCAGTTCCGCCGGGACAGTCCCCCCCTACGAGCAGTACTTC.